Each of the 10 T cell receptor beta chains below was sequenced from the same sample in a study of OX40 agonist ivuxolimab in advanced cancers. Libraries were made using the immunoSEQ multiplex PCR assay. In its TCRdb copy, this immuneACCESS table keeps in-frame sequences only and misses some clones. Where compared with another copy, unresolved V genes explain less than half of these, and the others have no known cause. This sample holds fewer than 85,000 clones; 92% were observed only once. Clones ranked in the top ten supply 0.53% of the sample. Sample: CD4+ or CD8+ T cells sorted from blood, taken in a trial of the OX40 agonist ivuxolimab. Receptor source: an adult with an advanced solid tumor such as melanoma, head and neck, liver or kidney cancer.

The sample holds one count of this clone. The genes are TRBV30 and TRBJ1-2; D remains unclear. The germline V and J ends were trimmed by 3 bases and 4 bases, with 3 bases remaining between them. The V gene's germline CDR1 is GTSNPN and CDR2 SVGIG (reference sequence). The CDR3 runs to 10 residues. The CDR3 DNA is TGTGCCTGGAGGGGCTATGGCTACACCTTC. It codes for CAWRGYGYTF.

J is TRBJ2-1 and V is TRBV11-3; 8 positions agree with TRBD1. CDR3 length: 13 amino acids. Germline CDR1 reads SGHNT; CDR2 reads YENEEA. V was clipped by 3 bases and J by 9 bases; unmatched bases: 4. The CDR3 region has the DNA TGTGCCAGCAGCTTGGGACAGGCGAGTGAGCAGTTCTTC. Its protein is CASSLGQASEQFF. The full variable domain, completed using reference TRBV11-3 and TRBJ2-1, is EAGVVQSPRYKIIEKKQPVAFWCNPISGHNTLYWYLQNLGQGPELLIRYENEEAVDDSQLPKDRFSAERLKGVDSTLKIQPAELGDSAVYLCASSLGQASEQFFGPGTRLTVL.

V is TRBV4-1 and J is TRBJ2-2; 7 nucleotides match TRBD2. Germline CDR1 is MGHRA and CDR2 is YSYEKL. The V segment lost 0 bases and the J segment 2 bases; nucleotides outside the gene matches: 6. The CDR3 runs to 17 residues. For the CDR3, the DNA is TGCGCCAGCAGCCAAGAAGGGACTACCGAAAACACCGGGGAGCTGTTTTTT. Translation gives CASSQEGTTENTGELFF.

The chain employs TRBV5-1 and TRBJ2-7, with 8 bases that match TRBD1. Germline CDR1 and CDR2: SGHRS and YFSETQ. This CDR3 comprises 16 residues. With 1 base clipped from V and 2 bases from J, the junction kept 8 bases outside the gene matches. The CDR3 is CASSLSGQEATYEQYF. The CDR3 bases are TGCGCCAGCAGCTTGTCGGGACAGGAGGCAACCTACGAGCAGTACTTC.

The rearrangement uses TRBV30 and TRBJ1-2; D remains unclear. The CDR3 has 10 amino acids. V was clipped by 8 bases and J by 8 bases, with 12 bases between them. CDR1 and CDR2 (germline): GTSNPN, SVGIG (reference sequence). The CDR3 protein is CASGPGGYTF. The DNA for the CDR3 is TGTGCCAGCGGGCCGGGGGGCTACACCTTC.

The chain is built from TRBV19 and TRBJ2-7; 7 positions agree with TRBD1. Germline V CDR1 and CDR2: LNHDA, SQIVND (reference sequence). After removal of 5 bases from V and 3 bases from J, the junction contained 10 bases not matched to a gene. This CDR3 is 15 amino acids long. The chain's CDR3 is CASSWGKTGIYEQYF. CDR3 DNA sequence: TGTGCCAGTAGTTGGGGGAAGACAGGGATCTACGAGCAGTACTTC.

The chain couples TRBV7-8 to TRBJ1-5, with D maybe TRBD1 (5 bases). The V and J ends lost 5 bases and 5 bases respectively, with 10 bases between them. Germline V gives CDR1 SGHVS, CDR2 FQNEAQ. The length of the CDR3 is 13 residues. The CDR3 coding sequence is TGTGCCAGCAGCGCGGACATATATCAGCCCCAGCATTTT. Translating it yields CASSADIYQPQHF.

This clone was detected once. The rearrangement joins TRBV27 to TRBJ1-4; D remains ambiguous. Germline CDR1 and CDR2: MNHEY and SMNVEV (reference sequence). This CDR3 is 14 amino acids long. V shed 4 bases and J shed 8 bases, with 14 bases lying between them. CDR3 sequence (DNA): TGTGCCAGCAGTTCCCGCGACGGCCCGGAAAAACTGTTTTTT. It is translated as CASSSRDGPEKLFF.

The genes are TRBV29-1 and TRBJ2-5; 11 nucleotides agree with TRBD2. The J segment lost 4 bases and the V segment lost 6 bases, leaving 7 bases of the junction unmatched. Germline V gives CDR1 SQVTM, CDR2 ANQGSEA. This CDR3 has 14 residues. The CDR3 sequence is CSVMTSGNGETQYF. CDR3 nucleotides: TGCAGCGTGATGACTAGCGGGAATGGAGAGACCCAGTACTTC.

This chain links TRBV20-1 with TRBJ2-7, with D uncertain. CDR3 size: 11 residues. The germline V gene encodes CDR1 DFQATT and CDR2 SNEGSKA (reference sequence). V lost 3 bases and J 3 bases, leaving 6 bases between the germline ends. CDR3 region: CSASHDYEQYF. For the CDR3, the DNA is TGCAGTGCTAGTCATGACTACGAGCAGTACTTC.